A selection of T cell receptor beta chains follows, all from one sample in a study of T-cell memory formation after mild COVID-19. TCRdb itself ran the 5' RACE reads through MiXCR, one entry per CDR3 protein. The sample consists of about 340,000 distinct CDR3 sequences, around a fifth of them appearing once. The sequenced material came from PBMCs or a T cell subset sorted from them (not recorded which). These receptors all stem from an adult woman who had mild COVID-19 (a few samples of this study predate the infection). Cell type and time point are not known. The CDR3 runs from the conserved cysteine through the conserved F or W. A D gene is named only where the DNA matches it firmly. For some rows the clone size is stated as once, few or many, or as a class when expanded; others skip it.

CDR3nt	CDR3aa	abundance	v_gene	j_gene	d_gene
TGTGCCAGCAGTCACGACAGGGCACTAGACTACGAGCAGTACTTC	CASSHDRALDYEQYF	-	TRBV25-1	TRBJ2-7	TRBD1
TGCGCCAGCAGCACTGGACAGGGGAGGGAAGGCTACACCTTC	CASSTGQGREGYTF	-	TRBV5-1	TRBJ1-2	TRBD1
TGTGCCAGCAGCTTGGGACTGGACTACGAGCAGTACTTC	CASSLGLDYEQYF	many	TRBV7-3	TRBJ2-7	-
TGTGCCAGCAGCTCCCCTAGCGGGCGACTCCAAGAGACCCAGTACTTC	CASSSPSGRLQETQYF	-	TRBV7-9	TRBJ2-5	TRBD2
TGCAGTGCTATACAGGGGGAAAAGACCCAGTACTTC	CSAIQGEKTQYF	few	TRBV20-1	TRBJ2-5	TRBD1
TGTGCCAGCAGTCGGACAGGGAAGGAAGGCTACACCTTC	CASSRTGKEGYTF	-	TRBV12-3/TRBV12-4	TRBJ1-2	TRBD1
TGTGCCATCAGTGGGGTTGGAGGGGCCTACGAGCAGTACTTC	CAISGVGGAYEQYF	-	TRBV10-3	TRBJ2-7	-
TGTGCCAGCAGCCTCCGCCGGGACAAGAACACCGGGGAGCTGTTTTTT	CASSLRRDKNTGELFF	many	TRBV7-2	TRBJ2-2	-
TGTGCCAGCAGCAAGACAGGGGGCTCAGCGGGAGTGGTGTTCTTC	CASSKTGGSAGVVFF	many	TRBV7-3	TRBJ2-1	TRBD1
TGTGCCAGCAGCTTCGCACGGGGCACTGAAGCTTTCTTT	CASSFARGTEAFF	many	TRBV7-6	TRBJ1-1	-
TGTGCCAGCAGCTTGGCAGGGTACGGTGAGCAGTTCTTC	CASSLAGYGEQFF	-	TRBV5-8	TRBJ2-1	-
TGCAGTGCTAGAGATAATCGGGGAAACACTGAAGCTTTCTTT	CSARDNRGNTEAFF	-	TRBV20-1	TRBJ1-1	-
TGTGCTAGTGGTTTGATTTTGGGCAAACGGACCTACATGAACACTGAAGCTTTCTTT	CASGLILGKRTYMNTEAFF	few	TRBV12-5	TRBJ1-1	-
TGCGCCAGCAGCCAAGATCATGGGGGGACTGAAGCTTTCTTT	CASSQDHGGTEAFF	few	TRBV4-1	TRBJ1-1	-
TGTGCCACCAGTGATCGGACTAGCGGCTCCTACGAGCAGTACTTC	CATSDRTSGSYEQYF	few	TRBV24-1	TRBJ2-7	TRBD2
TGTGCCAGCAGTTACGGCATCGTCGGGCGGACCCCGCCTAAAGAGCAGTACTTC	CASSYGIVGRTPPKEQYF	-	TRBV6-6	TRBJ2-7	-
TGCGCCAGCAGCCAAGAACGCGGTGCGGGGTCTTTTGATACGCAGTATTTT	CASSQERGAGSFDTQYF	few	TRBV4-1	TRBJ2-3	-
TGTGCCACCAGTGTGCGGGGGACCTACAATGAGCAGTTCTTC	CATSVRGTYNEQFF	few	TRBV24-1	TRBJ2-1	TRBD2
TGTGCCAGCAGTTACTCACCGGGACAGGTCTACGAGCAGTACTTC	CASSYSPGQVYEQYF	-	TRBV6-2/TRBV6-3	TRBJ2-7	TRBD1
TGTGCCAGCAGCTTACGGGACACCCGAGGCTATGGCTACACCTTC	CASSLRDTRGYGYTF	few	TRBV11-2	TRBJ1-2	-
TGTGCCAGCAGTTCATCCAGCGGGTTAGCCAACTACGAGCAGTACTTC	CASSSSSGLANYEQYF	few	TRBV12-3/TRBV12-4	TRBJ2-7	-
TGTGCCAGCTCACCCGGGACAGGGGATCCTAGGTACAATGAGCAGTTCTTC	CASSPGTGDPRYNEQFF	few	TRBV18	TRBJ2-1	TRBD1
TGTGCCTGGAGTTCTCACAGGGGTAGCTACACCTTC	CAWSSHRGSYTF	-	TRBV30	TRBJ1-2	TRBD1
TGTGCCAGCAGCGTAGGTGGGCTTGATAACCAAGAGACCCAGTACTTC	CASSVGGLDNQETQYF	few	TRBV9	TRBJ2-5	-
TGCGCCAGCAAGAGTTCCAAAAACATTCAGTACTTC	CASKSSKNIQYF	few	TRBV5-1	TRBJ2-4	-
TGTGCCAGCAGCTCCCCCTCGGGACTAGCGGACAATGAGCAGTTCTTC	CASSSPSGLADNEQFF	-	TRBV27	TRBJ2-1	TRBD2
TGTGCCACCAGTGATTTTAACGTACCCTCGGTCCCCGAGCAAGTAGCGGATACGCAGTATTTT	CATSDFNVPSVPEQVADTQYF	-	TRBV24-1	TRBJ2-3	-
TGTGCCAGCAGCTCGACTGAGCAAGGTGACTATGGCTACACCTTC	CASSSTEQGDYGYTF	-	TRBV7-9	TRBJ1-2	-
TGTGCCAGCAGCTTAGTACGCGGGAGTGATACGCAGTATTTT	CASSLVRGSDTQYF	-	TRBV7-2	TRBJ2-3	TRBD2
TGTGCCAGCTCATCGGGGTTATTCGCCAAAAACATTCAGTACTTC	CASSSGLFAKNIQYF	-	TRBV18	TRBJ2-4	-
TGCAGCGTTGATAAGGAGAACACTGAAGCTTTCTTT	CSVDKENTEAFF	-	TRBV29-1	TRBJ1-1	-
TGTGCCAGCAGCGTGGTATCACCGGGACAGGGGGGCGAGCAGTACTTC	CASSVVSPGQGGEQYF	-	TRBV25-1	TRBJ2-7	TRBD1
TGCAGTGCTGGGACAGGGCGGAAAGAGACCCAGTACTTC	CSAGTGRKETQYF	few	TRBV20-1	TRBJ2-5	TRBD1
TGTGCCAGCAGTTTACAAACTACTAGCACAGATACGCAGTATTTT	CASSLQTTSTDTQYF	few	TRBV12-3/TRBV12-4	TRBJ2-3	-
TGTGCCTGGAGTGGAGAACTAGCGGGAGAAGATTCGCAGTTCTTC	CAWSGELAGEDSQFF	-	TRBV30	TRBJ2-1	TRBD2
TGTGCCAGCAGCGTAGCCGATTATAATTCACCCCTCCACTTT	CASSVADYNSPLHF	few	TRBV9	TRBJ1-6	-
TGTGCCAGCAGCTTATATCCTAGCGGGAGGGCCTATTCTAGTTACGAGCAGTACTTC	CASSLYPSGRAYSSYEQYF	-	TRBV7-9	TRBJ2-7	TRBD2
TGTGCCAGCAGCTTAGCCTTACGGGGTCAGCCCCAGCATTTT	CASSLALRGQPQHF	-	TRBV7-2	TRBJ1-5	-
TGCAGCGTTGACAAGGGGCAAGCCTACAATGAGCAGTTCTTC	CSVDKGQAYNEQFF	few	TRBV29-1	TRBJ2-1	-